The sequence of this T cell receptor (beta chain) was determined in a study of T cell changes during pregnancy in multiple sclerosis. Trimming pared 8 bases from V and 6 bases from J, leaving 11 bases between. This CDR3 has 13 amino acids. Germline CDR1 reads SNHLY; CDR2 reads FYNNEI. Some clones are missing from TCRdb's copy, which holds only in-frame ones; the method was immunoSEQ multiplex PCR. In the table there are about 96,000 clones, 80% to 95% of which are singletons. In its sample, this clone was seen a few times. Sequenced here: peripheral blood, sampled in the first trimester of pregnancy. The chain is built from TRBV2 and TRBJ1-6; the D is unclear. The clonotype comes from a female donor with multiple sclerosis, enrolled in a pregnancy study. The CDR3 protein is CASLEGFNSPLHF. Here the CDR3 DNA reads TGTGCCAGCCTCGAGGGTTTTAATTCACCCCTCCACTTT. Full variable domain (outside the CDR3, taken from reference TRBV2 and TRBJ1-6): EPEVTQTPSHQVTQMGQEVILRCVPISNHLYFYWYRQILGQKVEFLVSFYNNEISEKSEIFDDQFSVERPDGSNFTLKIRSTKLEDSAMYFCASLEGFNSPLHFGNGTRLTVT.